A single sample gave rise to the 24 T cell receptor beta chains below, sequenced in a study of T-cell reconstitution after alpha-beta-depleted transplantation in children. The TCRbeta library was prepared with unique molecular identifiers. Each CDR3 protein is one row after TCRdb ran MiXCR on the PCR reads. The sample includes fewer than 550,000 distinct CDR3 sequences, about 17% of them seen just once. Specimen: PBMCs, mostly from graft donor cells, collected 360 days after TCRalphabeta/CD19-depleted stem cell transplant. Receptors were obtained from a boy younger than two who had a stem cell transplant for Wiskott-Aldrich syndrome, so the T cells may come from the graft donor.

This rearrangement joins TRBV11-3 to TRBJ2-7; tentatively, D is TRBD1 (6 bases). The CDR3 runs to 13 residues. CDR1 is SGHNT, CDR2 YENEEA, per germline. Between the trimmed V and J ends, which lost 4 bases and 7 bases, there was a span of 14 bases. Here the CDR3 reads CASSSMLTGEQYF. In nucleotides, the CDR3 is TGTGCCAGCAGCTCTATGCTTACAGGGGAGCAGTACTTC.

The V call is TRBV4-3, the J call TRBJ2-3; 8 positions agree with TRBD1. Germline values: CDR1 LGHNA, CDR2 YSLEER. After removal of 4 bases from V and 2 bases from J, the junction contained 14 bases not matched to a gene. CDR3 length: 18 residues. CDR3 nucleotide sequence: TGCGCCAGCAGCCTCAGCCAGACTCCAGGGGGCTTCACAGATACGCAGTATTTT. Its translation: CASSLSQTPGGFTDTQYF.

The chain is built from TRBV5-5 and TRBJ2-3, with 9 bases fitting TRBD2. The CDR3 runs to 17 residues. V was pared by 2 bases and J by 5 bases, with 12 bases of the junction left unmatched. Germline V gene sequence: CDR1 SGHKS, CDR2 YYEKEE (reference sequence). CDR3 loop: CASSFFPPSGDRDTQYF. The CDR3 bases are TGTGCCAGCAGCTTCTTCCCCCCTAGCGGGGATAGAGATACGCAGTATTTT.

This clonotype was observed a few times. CDR3 region: CASSGVGGIGNTGELFF. The CDR3 DNA sequence: TGTGCCAGCAGTGGGGTGGGGGGGATTGGGAACACCGGGGAGCTGTTTTTT. J is TRBJ2-2 and V is TRBV12-3 or TRBV12-4; TRBD2 agrees at 7 bases. With V trimmed by 5 bases and J by 1 base, 10 bases remained unmatched. The CDR3 length is 17 residues.

V is TRBV19 and J is TRBJ2-1; possibly TRBD1 for D (5 bases). Per germline, CDR1 LNHDA and CDR2 SQIVND (reference sequence). CDR3 length equals 13 residues. V lost 2 bases, J lost 4 bases, and 6 bases lay in between. The CDR3 protein is CASSIYRYNEQFF. The CDR3 DNA is TGTGCCAGTAGTATATACAGGTACAATGAGCAGTTCTTC.

The count of this clonotype is one. J is TRBJ2-3 and V is TRBV6-2 or TRBV6-3; D might be TRBD1 (5 bases). CDR3 size: 15 residues. Germline V gene lookup returns CDR1 MNHEY and CDR2 SVGEGT. Trimming took off 3 bases at V and 3 bases at J, with 13 bases between the two ends. Written as DNA, the CDR3 is TGTGCCAGCAGTTATGAACAGGTTTCTACAGATACGCAGTATTTT. Its translation: CASSYEQVSTDTQYF.

The table lists this clonotype with a few counts. The chain couples TRBV12-3 or TRBV12-4 to TRBJ1-2, with a possible D match to TRBD1 (5 bases). Trimming left V 3 bases short and J 4 bases short, with 9 bases between. This CDR3 contains 13 residues. The CDR3 sequence is CASSLTAFYGYTF. The CDR3 bases are TGTGCCAGCAGTTTGACAGCTTTCTATGGCTACACCTTC.

CDR3 amino acids: CASSSPAGDPDTQYF. The DNA for the CDR3 is TGTGCCAGCAGCTCCCCGGCAGGGGACCCAGATACGCAGTATTTT. The gene calls are TRBV7-9 and TRBJ2-3, with D perhaps TRBD1 (6 bases). Germline CDR1 is SEHNR and CDR2 is FQNEAQ (reference sequence). This CDR3 spans 15 amino acids. V lost 4 bases and J 4 bases, leaving 15 bases between the germline ends.

This chain joins TRBV12-3 or TRBV12-4 and TRBJ2-3, with 11 nucleotides matching TRBD1. CDR3 length: 17 amino acids. V gave up 3 bases and J gave up 5 bases; unmatched junction bases: 10. CDR3 region: CASSFNLGQGARDTQYF. DNA for the CDR3: TGTGCCAGCAGTTTTAATCTAGGACAGGGGGCAAGAGATACGCAGTATTTT.

This clonotype was observed once. CDR3 sequence reads: CASSTRDTMNTEAFF. Written as DNA, the CDR3 is TGTGCCAGTAGTACTCGGGACACCATGAACACTGAAGCTTTCTTT. The chain recombines TRBV19 with TRBJ1-1; a possible D gene is TRBD1 (6 bases). V was pared by 4 bases and J by 0 bases, with 12 bases between. The germline gives CDR1 LNHDA, CDR2 SQIVND (reference sequence). This CDR3 spans 15 amino acids.

In this sample, this clonotype turned up a few times. The chain links TRBV30 to TRBJ2-5; D is uncertain. Looked up from germline, CDR1 is GTSNPN and CDR2 is SVGIG (reference sequence). The V end lost 4 bases, the J end lost 7 bases, and 13 bases lay between the germline ends. The length of the CDR3 is 12 residues. DNA for the CDR3: TGTGCCTGGAATGGGCCCAGCAGGACCCAGTACTTC. Amino acids: CAWNGPSRTQYF.

The table lists this clonotype with a few counts. V is TRBV12-3 or TRBV12-4 and J is TRBJ2-2; D perhaps matches TRBD2 (5 bases). V was pared by 5 bases and J by 3 bases, with 13 bases between. The CDR3 covers 15 residues. CDR3 residues: CASSPRNGDTGELFF. DNA for the CDR3: TGTGCCAGCAGTCCTAGAAACGGGGACACCGGGGAGCTGTTTTTT.

This clonotype was seen many times. The chain uses TRBV20-1 and TRBJ2-7; D gene unclear. CDR3 length: 12 amino acids. Per the germline V gene, CDR1 is DFQATT and CDR2 is SNEGSKA (reference sequence). The germline V and J ends were trimmed by 2 bases and 3 bases, with 8 bases remaining between them. Here the CDR3 reads CSARNVFYEQYF. CDR3 DNA sequence: TGCAGTGCTAGAAACGTCTTCTACGAGCAGTACTTC.

The sample holds a few counts of this clonotype. The chain recombines TRBV24-1 with TRBJ2-1, with a weak D call TRBD2 (6 bases). V dropped 2 bases and J dropped 4 bases, with 11 bases sitting between them. The V gene's germline CDR1 is KGHDR and CDR2 SFDVKD. This CDR3 region has 15 residues. CDR3 sequence reads: CATSDSGTEYNEQFF. For the CDR3, the DNA is TGTGCCACCAGTGATTCCGGGACTGAGTACAATGAGCAGTTCTTC.

This clonotype was observed a few times. The J gene is TRBJ2-4, the V gene TRBV20-1, with TRBD2 identical over 8 bases. Germline V gene sequence: CDR1 DFQATT, CDR2 SNEGSKA (reference sequence). With V trimmed by 2 bases and J by 1 base, 4 bases remained unmatched. This CDR3 contains 15 residues. CDR3 sequence (DNA): TGCAGTGCTAGACGGGGGGGCTGGGCCAAAAACATTCAGTACTTC. This gives the protein CSARRGGWAKNIQYF.

As concerns this clonotype: Sequence at one end of the junction differs from germline and may be a read error. The chain employs TRBV4-3 and TRBJ2-5; D unclear. Germline loops: CDR1 LGHNA, CDR2 YSLEER. The CDR3 is 14 residues long. CDR3 sequence reads: CVSSQGPNQETQYF. Here the CDR3 DNA reads TGCGTCAGCAGCCAAGGTCCGAACCAAGAGACCCAGTACTTC.

The V gene is TRBV7-9, the J gene TRBJ2-7, with D possibly matching TRBD1 (5 bases). V lost 6 bases to trimming and J lost 0 bases, with 15 bases between them. CDR3 length: 15 amino acids. The germline CDR1 and CDR2 sequences are SEHNR and FQNEAQ (reference sequence). Here the CDR3 DNA reads TGTGCCAGCAGTCCACGACAGACGAGCTCCTACGAGCAGTACTTC. It is translated as CASSPRQTSSYEQYF.

Only a few counts were recorded for this clonotype. V gene TRBV2 combines with J gene TRBJ2-1; TRBD1 agrees at 7 bases. The V gene end was trimmed by 6 bases and the J gene end by 6 bases; junction bases not matched to a gene: 8. This CDR3 has 14 amino acids. Germline V gives CDR1 SNHLY, CDR2 FYNNEI. CDR3 DNA sequence: TGTGCCAGCAGACTCGACAGGGTGAGCAATGAGCAGTTCTTC. As protein: CASRLDRVSNEQFF.

The rearrangement joins TRBV15 to TRBJ2-7, with D possibly matching TRBD1 (5 bases). The germline V gene has CDR1 LNHNV and CDR2 YYDKDF (reference sequence). This CDR3 region has 14 residues. V dropped 5 bases and J dropped 2 bases, with 13 bases sitting between them. DNA for the CDR3: TGTGCCACCAGCCCCCCCAGGGATGCCTACGAGCAGTACTTC. Its protein product is CATSPPRDAYEQYF.

The chain couples TRBV5-1 to TRBJ2-2; D gene ambiguous. The CDR3 totals 14 residues. The V end lost 1 base, the J end lost 6 bases, and 10 bases lay between the germline ends. Germline values: CDR1 SGHRS, CDR2 YFSETQ. The CDR3 nucleotides read TGCGCCAGCAGCTTGCAGCTTGGGTCCGGGGAGCTGTTTTTT. Protein product: CASSLQLGSGELFF.

This clonotype was observed a handful of times. This chain joins TRBV28 and TRBJ2-5; 8 nucleotides line up with TRBD1. This CDR3 comprises 13 residues. V lost 10 bases to trimming and J lost 0 bases; unmatched junction nucleotides: 4. The germline V gene has CDR1 MDHEN and CDR2 SYDVKM. CDR3: CATGTGYQETQYF. The CDR3 nucleotides are TGTGCCACCGGGACAGGCTACCAAGAGACCCAGTACTTC.

The sample holds many counts of this clonotype. V usage is TRBV11-3 and J usage is TRBJ2-1; 10 positions agree with TRBD2. Per germline, CDR1 SGHNT and CDR2 YENEEA. The CDR3 is made up of 16 amino acids. Trimming removed 5 bases from V and 4 bases from J; junction bases left unmatched: 8. Written as DNA, the CDR3 is TGTGCCAGCAGCCCGTGGACTAGCGGCGATTACAATGAGCAGTTCTTC. The encoded protein is CASSPWTSGDYNEQFF.

In regard to this clonotype: The germline gene is not matched at one end of the junction; a read error may be the cause. The chain has TRBV30 and TRBJ2-1; possibly TRBD2 for D (5 bases). CDR3 size: 12 residues. Germline V gene data show CDR1 as GTSNPN and CDR2 as SVGIG (reference sequence). CDR3 in DNA: TGTGCCTGGAGGAGTGGGAGACACCCGCGGGTCTTC. Its protein is CAWRSGRHPRVF.

This chain joins TRBV30 and TRBJ2-5; perhaps D is TRBD1 or TRBD2 (5 bases each). The CDR3 is made up of 14 amino acids. V gave up 4 bases and J gave up 1 base, with 13 bases separating them. Germline-derived CDR1 and CDR2 are GTSNPN and SVGIG (reference sequence). In DNA, the CDR3 is TGTGCCTGGACCCGAGGGGCGGTCCAAGAGACCCAGTACTTC. Protein product: CAWTRGAVQETQYF.